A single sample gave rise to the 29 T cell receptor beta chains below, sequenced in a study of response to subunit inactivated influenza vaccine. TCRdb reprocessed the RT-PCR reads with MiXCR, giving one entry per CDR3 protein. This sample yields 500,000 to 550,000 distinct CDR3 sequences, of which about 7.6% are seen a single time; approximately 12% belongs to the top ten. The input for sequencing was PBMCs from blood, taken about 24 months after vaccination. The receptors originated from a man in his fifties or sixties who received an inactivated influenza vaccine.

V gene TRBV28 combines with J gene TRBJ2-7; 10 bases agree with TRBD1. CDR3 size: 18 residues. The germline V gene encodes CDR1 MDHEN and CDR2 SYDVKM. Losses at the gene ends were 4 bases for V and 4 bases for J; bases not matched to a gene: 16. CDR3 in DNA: TGTGCCAGCAGTTGGGTGGCCCAACTGGGACAGGGGAGATACGAGCAGTACTTC. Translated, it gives CASSWVAQLGQGRYEQYF.

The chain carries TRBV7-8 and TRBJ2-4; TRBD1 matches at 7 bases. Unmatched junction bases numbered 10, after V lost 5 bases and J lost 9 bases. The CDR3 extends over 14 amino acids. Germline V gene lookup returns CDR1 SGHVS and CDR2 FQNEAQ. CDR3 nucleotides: TGTGCCAGCAGCGGAAGGACAGGCTTGGGCATTCAGTACTTC. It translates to CASSGRTGLGIQYF.

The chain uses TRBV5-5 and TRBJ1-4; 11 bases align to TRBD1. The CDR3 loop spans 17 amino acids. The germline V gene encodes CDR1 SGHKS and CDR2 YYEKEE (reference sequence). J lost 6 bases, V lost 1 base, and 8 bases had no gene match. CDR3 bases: TGTGCCAGCAGCTTGTTCCCCGGGACAGGGGGAGATGAAAAACTGTTTTTT. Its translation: CASSLFPGTGGDEKLFF.

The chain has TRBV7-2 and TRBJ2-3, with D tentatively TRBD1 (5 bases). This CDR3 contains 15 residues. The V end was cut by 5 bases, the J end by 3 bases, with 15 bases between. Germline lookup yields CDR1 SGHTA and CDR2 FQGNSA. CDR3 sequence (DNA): TGTGCCAGCAGCCCCCCGTCAGGGTTTACAGATACGCAGTATTTT. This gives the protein CASSPPSGFTDTQYF.

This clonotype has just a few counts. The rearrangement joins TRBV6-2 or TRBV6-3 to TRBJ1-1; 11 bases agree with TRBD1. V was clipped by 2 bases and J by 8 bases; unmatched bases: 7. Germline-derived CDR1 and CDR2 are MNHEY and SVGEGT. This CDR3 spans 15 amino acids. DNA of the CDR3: TGTGCCAGCAGTTACGGGACAGGGGGACTTCCGGAAGCTTTCTTT. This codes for CASSYGTGGLPEAFF.

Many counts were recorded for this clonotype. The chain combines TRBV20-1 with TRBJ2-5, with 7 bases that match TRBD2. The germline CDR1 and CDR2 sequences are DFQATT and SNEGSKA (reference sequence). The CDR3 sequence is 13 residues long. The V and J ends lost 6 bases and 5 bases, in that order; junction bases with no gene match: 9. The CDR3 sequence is CSALTGGSETQYF. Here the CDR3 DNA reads TGCAGTGCCCTGACGGGGGGTTCGGAGACCCAGTACTTC.

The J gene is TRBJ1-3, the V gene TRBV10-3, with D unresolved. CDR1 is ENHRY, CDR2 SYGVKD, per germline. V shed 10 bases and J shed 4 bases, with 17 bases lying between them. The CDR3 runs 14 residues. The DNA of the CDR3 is TGTGCCACCGCCGGGAATCTGGCCGGAAACACCATATATTTT. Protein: CATAGNLAGNTIYF.

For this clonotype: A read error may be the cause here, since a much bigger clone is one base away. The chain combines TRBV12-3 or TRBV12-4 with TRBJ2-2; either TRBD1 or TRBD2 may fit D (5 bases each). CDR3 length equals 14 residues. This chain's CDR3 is CASRPAGNTGEPFF. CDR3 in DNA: TGTGCCAGCAGACCCGCAGGGAACACCGGGGAGCCGTTTTTT.

CDR3 sequence reads: CSAAGGSNTEAFF. CDR3 nucleotides: TGCAGTGCCGCGGGGGGGTCCAACACTGAAGCTTTCTTT. The V call is TRBV20-1, the J call TRBJ1-1, with D perhaps matching TRBD1 (5 bases). The CDR3 sequence is 13 residues long. Per germline, CDR1 DFQATT and CDR2 SNEGSKA (reference sequence). The V end lost 6 bases, the J end lost 2 bases, and 13 bases lay between the germline ends.

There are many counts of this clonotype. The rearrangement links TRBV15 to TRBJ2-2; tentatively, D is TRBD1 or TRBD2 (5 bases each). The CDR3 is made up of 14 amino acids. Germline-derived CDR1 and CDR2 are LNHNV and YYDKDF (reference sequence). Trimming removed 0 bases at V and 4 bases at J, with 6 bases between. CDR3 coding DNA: TGTGCCACCAGCAGAGATGGGGGCACCGGGGAGCTGTTTTTT. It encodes CATSRDGGTGELFF.

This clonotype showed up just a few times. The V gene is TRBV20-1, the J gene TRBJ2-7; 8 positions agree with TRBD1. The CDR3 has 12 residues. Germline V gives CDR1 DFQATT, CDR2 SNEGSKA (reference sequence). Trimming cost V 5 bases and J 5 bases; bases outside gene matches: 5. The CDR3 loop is CSASQGDNEQYF. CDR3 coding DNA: TGCAGTGCTTCACAGGGGGATAACGAGCAGTACTTC.

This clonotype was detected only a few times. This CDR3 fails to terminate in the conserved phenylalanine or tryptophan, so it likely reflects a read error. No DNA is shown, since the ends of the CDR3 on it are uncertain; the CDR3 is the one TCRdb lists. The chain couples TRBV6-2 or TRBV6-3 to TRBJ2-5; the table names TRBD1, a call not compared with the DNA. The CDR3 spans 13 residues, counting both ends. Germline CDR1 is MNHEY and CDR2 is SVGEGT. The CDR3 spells CASSHPAGDERKG.

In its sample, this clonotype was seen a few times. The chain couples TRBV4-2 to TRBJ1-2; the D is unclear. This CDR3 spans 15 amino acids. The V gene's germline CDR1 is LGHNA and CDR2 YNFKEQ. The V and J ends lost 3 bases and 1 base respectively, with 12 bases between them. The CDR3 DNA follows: TGTGCCAGCAGCCACAACGCGGAGGGTAACTATGGCTACACCTTC. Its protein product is CASSHNAEGNYGYTF.

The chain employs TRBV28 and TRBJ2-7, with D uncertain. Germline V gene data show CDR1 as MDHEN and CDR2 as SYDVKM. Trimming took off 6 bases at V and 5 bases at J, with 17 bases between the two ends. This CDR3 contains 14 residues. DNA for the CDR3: TGTGCCAGCAGAGGTGCTAGTTTCATCGACGAGCAGTACTTC. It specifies CASRGASFIDEQYF.

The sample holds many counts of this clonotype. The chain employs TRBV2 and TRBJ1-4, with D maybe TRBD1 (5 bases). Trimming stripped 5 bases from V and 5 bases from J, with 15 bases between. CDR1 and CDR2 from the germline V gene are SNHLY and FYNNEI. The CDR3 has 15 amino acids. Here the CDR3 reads CASSRGPGENEKLFF. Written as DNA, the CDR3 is TGTGCCAGCAGTCGGGGACCGGGAGAAAATGAAAAACTGTTTTTT.

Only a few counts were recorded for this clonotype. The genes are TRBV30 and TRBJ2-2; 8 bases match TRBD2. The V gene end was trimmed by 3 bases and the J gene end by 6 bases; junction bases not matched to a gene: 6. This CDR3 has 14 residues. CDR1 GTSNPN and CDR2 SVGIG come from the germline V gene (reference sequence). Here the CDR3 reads CAWRAGGRAGELFF. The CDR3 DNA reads TGTGCCTGGAGGGCGGGAGGTCGGGCCGGGGAGCTGTTTTTT. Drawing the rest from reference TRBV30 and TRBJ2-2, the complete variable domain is SQTIHQWPATLVQPVGSPLSLECTVEGTSNPNLYWYRQAAGRGLQLLFYSVGIGQISSEVPQNLSASRPQDRQFILSSKKLLLSDSGFYLCAWRAGGRAGELFFGEGSRLTVL.

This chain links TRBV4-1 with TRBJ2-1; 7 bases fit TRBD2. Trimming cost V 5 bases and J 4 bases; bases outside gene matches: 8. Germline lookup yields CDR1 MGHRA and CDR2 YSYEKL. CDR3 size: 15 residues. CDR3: CASSKNSGKYNEQFF. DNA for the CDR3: TGCGCCAGCAGCAAAAACAGCGGGAAGTACAATGAGCAGTTCTTC.

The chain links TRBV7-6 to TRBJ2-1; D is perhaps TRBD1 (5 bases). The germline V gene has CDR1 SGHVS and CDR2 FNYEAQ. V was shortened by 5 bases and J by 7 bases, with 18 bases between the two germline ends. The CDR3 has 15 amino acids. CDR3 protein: CASSLTLGAWNEQFF. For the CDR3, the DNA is TGTGCCAGCAGCCTGACCTTAGGGGCGTGGAATGAGCAGTTCTTC. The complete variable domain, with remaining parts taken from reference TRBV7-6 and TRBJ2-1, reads GAGVSQSPRYKVTKRGQDVALRCDPISGHVSLYWYRQALGQGPEFLTYFNYEAQQDKSGLPNDRFSAERPEGSISTLTIQRTEQRDSAMYRCASSLTLGAWNEQFFGPGTRLTVL.

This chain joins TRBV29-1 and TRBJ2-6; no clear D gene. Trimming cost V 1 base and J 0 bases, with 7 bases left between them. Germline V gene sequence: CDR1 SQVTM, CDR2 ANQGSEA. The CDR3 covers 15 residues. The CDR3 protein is CSVEARNSGANVLTF. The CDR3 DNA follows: TGCAGCGTTGAAGCCCGGAACTCTGGGGCCAACGTCCTGACTTTC.

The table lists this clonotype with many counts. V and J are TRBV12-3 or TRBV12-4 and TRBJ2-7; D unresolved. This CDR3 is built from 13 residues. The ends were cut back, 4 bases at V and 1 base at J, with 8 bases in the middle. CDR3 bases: TGTGCCAGCAGTTCTCTCGGTTCCTACGAGCAGTACTTC. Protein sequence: CASSSLGSYEQYF.

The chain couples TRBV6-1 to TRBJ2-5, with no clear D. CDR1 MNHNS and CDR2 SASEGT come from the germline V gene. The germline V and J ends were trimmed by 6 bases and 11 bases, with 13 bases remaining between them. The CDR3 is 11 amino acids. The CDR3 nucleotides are TGTGCCAGCAGCCCCCTGGAAATACAGTACTTC. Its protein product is CASSPLEIQYF.

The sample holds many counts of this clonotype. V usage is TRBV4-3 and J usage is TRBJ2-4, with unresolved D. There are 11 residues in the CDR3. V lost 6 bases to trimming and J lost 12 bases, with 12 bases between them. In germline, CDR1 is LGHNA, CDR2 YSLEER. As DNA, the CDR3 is TGCGCCAGCAGGCAGGAGTACCCTCAGTACTTC. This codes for CASRQEYPQYF.

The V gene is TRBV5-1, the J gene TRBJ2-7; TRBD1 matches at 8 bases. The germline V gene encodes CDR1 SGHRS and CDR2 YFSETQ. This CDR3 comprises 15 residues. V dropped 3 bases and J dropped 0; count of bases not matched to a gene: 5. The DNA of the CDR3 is TGCGCCAGCAGCTCGGGACAGGCCGGCTCCTACGAGCAGTACTTC. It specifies CASSSGQAGSYEQYF.

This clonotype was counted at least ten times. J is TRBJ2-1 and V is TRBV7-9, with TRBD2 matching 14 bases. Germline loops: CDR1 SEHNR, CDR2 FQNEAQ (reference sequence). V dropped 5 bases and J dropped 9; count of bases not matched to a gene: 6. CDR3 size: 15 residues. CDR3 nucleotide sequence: TGTGCCAGCAGCCCCGGGACTAGCGGGAGAATTGAGCAGTTCTTC. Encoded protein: CASSPGTSGRIEQFF.

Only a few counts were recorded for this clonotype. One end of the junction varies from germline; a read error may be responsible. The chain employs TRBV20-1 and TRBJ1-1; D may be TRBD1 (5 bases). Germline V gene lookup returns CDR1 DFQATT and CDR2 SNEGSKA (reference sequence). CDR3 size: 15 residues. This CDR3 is CSATDAGGLNTEAFF. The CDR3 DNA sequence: TGCAGTGCTACCGATGCGGGGGGGTTGAATACTGAAGCTTTCTTT.

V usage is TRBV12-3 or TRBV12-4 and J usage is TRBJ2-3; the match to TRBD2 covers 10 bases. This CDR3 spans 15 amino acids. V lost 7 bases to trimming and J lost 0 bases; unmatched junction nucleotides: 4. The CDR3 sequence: CASIVSGGSTDTQYF. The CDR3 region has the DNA TGTGCCAGCATTGTTAGCGGGGGGAGCACAGATACGCAGTATTTT.

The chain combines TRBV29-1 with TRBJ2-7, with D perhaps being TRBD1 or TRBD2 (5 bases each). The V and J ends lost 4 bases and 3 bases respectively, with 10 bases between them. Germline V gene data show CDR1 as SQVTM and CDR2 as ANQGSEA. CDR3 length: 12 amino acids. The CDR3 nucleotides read TGCAGCGTTGCCCAGGGAGACTACGAGCAGTACTTC. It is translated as CSVAQGDYEQYF.

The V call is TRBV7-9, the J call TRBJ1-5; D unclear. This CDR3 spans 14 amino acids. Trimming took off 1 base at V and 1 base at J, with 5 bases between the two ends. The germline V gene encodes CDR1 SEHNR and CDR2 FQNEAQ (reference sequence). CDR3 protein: CASSLGKSNQPQHF. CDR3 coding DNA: TGTGCCAGCAGCTTAGGGAAGAGCAATCAGCCCCAGCATTTT.

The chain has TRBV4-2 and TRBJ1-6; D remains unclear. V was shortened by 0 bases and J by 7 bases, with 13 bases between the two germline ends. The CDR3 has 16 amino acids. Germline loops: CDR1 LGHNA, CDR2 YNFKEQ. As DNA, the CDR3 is TGTGCCAGCAGCCAAGATCTGATAGGTAGCAATTCACCCCTCCACTTT. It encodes CASSQDLIGSNSPLHF.